These 11 T cell receptor beta chains came from one sample sequenced in a study of blood T cell repertoires in COVID-19. Assay used: immunoSEQ multiplex PCR; TCRdb lists only in-frame clones, some missing. This sample has roughly 400,000 clones, with roughly 86% found just once. Sequences were obtained from peripheral blood. These receptors all come from a woman aged 60-75 years with COVID-19, enrolled during active disease.

The chain combines TRBV7-9 with TRBJ2-1; 13 bases are a match to TRBD2. Germline-derived CDR1 and CDR2 are SEHNR and FQNEAQ (reference sequence). Trimming took 5 bases from V and 7 from J; bases not matched to a gene: 5. The CDR3 spans 15 residues. CDR3 sequence: CASSLGTSGVNEQFF. The CDR3 DNA follows: TGTGCCAGCAGCCTAGGGACTAGCGGGGTAAATGAGCAGTTCTTC.

The chain links TRBV11-3 to TRBJ2-2, with 8 bases aligning to TRBD2. With 5 bases clipped from V and 3 bases from J, the junction kept 2 bases outside the gene matches. Germline V gene lookup returns CDR1 SGHNT and CDR2 YENEEA. The CDR3 sequence is 14 residues long. CDR3 sequence reads: CASSATSDTGELFF. The CDR3 DNA reads as TGTGCCAGCAGCGCGACTAGCGACACCGGGGAGCTGTTTTTT.

This clone was seen repeatedly, ten times or more. This chain connects TRBV4-1 to TRBJ2-7; maybe TRBD2 (7 bases). The CDR3 runs 15 residues. CDR1 is MGHRA, CDR2 YSYEKL, per germline. Between the trimmed V and J ends, which lost 4 bases and 2 bases, there was a span of 15 bases. Here the CDR3 DNA reads TGCGCCAGCAGCCTTCCCGGAGGGGGGGCCTACGAGCAGTACTTC. This encodes CASSLPGGGAYEQYF.

This clone occurred once. V is TRBV24-1 and J is TRBJ2-1, with D maybe TRBD1 (6 bases). Germline V gene sequence: CDR1 KGHDR, CDR2 SFDVKD. The CDR3 runs 16 residues. V was trimmed by 2 bases and J by 4 bases, leaving 14 bases between them. For the CDR3, the DNA is TGTGCCACCAGTGATTCTCGGCCAGGGGTATACAATGAGCAGTTCTTC. Encoded protein: CATSDSRPGVYNEQFF.

V and J are TRBV27 and TRBJ2-3, with 9 bases aligning to TRBD2. The CDR3 is 16 amino acids. Per germline, CDR1 MNHEY and CDR2 SMNVEV (reference sequence). The trim removed 3 bases at V and 6 bases at J, leaving 10 bases unmatched. CDR3 nucleotide sequence: TGTGCCAGCAGTTTTAGGCCTAGCGGGGTTGTGGATACGCAGTATTTT. Its translation: CASSFRPSGVVDTQYF.

The CDR3 bases are TGTGCCAGCAGCCAGAACAGAGATTCACCCCTCCACTTT. Protein: CASSQNRDSPLHF. V gene TRBV11-3 combines with J gene TRBJ1-6; no reliable D call. This CDR3 contains 13 residues. CDR1 is SGHNT and CDR2 is YENEEA in the germline V gene. V dropped 5 bases and J dropped 8 bases, with 10 bases sitting between them.

The V and J genes are TRBV27 and TRBJ1-4; TRBD1 might be the D (6 bases). CDR1 and CDR2 (germline): MNHEY, SMNVEV (reference sequence). The CDR3 totals 13 residues. V was trimmed by 6 bases and J by 8 bases, leaving 13 bases between them. The CDR3 region is CASSRGGREKLFF. The CDR3 nucleotides read TGTGCCAGCAGCCGGGGGGGGCGGGAAAAACTGTTTTTT.

The chain couples TRBV4-1 to TRBJ1-4; possibly TRBD1 for D (5 bases). The CDR3 contains 16 residues. Germline V gene sequence: CDR1 MGHRA, CDR2 YSYEKL. V dropped 6 bases and J dropped 0 bases, with 14 bases sitting between them. The CDR3 region has the DNA TGCGCCAGCAGAAAAGGGGTCCTGGCAACTAATGAAAAACTGTTTTTT. Protein product: CASRKGVLATNEKLFF.

This rearrangement joins TRBV10-1 to TRBJ2-3; no clear D gene. V lost 0 bases, J lost 2 bases, and 6 bases lay in between. Germline loops: CDR1 WNHNN, CDR2 SYGVQD (reference sequence). This CDR3 has 14 amino acids. CDR3 sequence (DNA): TGCGCCAGCAGTGAGTCGGCCACCACAGATACGCAGTATTTT. Translated: CASSESATTDTQYF.

There are a few counts of this clone. CDR3 in DNA: TGTGCCAGCAGCCGCAAGGGACTAGTGGGGACAGATACGCAGTATTTT. Encoded protein: CASSRKGLVGTDTQYF. V is TRBV3-1 (or the pseudogene TRBV3-2) and J is TRBJ2-3; 8 bases map to TRBD2. V was pared by 4 bases and J by 3 bases, with 9 bases of the junction left unmatched. Germline V gives CDR1 LGHDT, CDR2 YNNKEL (reference sequence). The CDR3 totals 16 residues.

V gene TRBV9 combines with J gene TRBJ2-1, with 11 bases identical to TRBD2. There are 14 residues in the CDR3. V lost 5 bases to trimming and J lost 9 bases; unmatched junction nucleotides: 7. Germline assignment: CDR1 SGDLS and CDR2 YYNGEE. CDR3 region: CASSYSGGAGEQFF. The CDR3 coding sequence is TGTGCCAGCAGTTATAGCGGGGGGGCCGGTGAGCAGTTCTTC. The whole variable domain, remainder taken from reference TRBV9 and TRBJ2-1, is DSGVTQTPKHLITATGQRVTLRCSPRSGDLSVYWYQQSLDQGLQFLIQYYNGEERAKGNILERFSAQQFPDLHSELNLSSLELGDSALYFCASSYSGGAGEQFFGPGTRLTVL.